The clone carrying this T cell receptor (beta chain) was seen many times. Its antigen remains unknown. This sample is drawn from a study of early T cells in non-severe SARS-CoV-2 infection. Study findings and constraints: A preference for anti-spike CD8 responses marked VDJdb matching, which missed private and CD4 specificities.

TCRdb re-analysed the 5' RACE reads in MiXCR, keeping a single row per CDR3 protein. Here the sample spans tens of thousands of distinct CDR3 sequences, roughly 4.4% being singletons. CDR1 ENHRY and CDR2 SYGVKD come from the germline V gene. V dropped 2 bases and J dropped 5; count of bases not matched to a gene: 5. CDR3 length: 15 amino acids. This TCR was recovered from an adult who was a healthcare worker with PCR-confirmed SARS-CoV-2 infection or an uninfected control (not recorded which). The specimen sequenced was whole blood. This chain links TRBV10-3 with TRBJ2-3; the match to TRBD1 covers 9 bases. The CDR3 DNA reads as TGTGCCATCAGTGAGGGACAGGGGCTTGGAGATACGCAGTATTTT. Residues: CAISEGQGLGDTQYF.